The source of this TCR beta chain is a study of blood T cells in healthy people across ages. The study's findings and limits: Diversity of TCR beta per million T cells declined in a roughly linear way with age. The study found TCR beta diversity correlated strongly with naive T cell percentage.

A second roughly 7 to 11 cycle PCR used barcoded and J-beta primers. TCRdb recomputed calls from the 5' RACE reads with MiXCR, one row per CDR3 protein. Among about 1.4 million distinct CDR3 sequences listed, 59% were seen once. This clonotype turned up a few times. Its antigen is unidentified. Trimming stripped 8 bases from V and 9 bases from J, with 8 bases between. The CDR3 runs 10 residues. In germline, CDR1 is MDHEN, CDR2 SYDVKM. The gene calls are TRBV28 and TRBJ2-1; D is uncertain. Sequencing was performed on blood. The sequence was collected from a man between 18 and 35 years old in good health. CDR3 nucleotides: TGTGCCAGCTACATGGGTGAGCAGTTCTTC. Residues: CASYMGEQFF.